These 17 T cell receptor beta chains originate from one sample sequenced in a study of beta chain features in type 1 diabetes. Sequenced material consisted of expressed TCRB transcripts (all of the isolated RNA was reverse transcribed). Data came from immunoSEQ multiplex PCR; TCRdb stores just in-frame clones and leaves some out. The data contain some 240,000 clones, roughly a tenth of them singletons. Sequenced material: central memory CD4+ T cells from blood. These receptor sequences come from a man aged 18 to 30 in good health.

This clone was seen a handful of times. The DNA of the CDR3 is TGCGCCAGCAGTCCAACAGGGGACGGCACTGAAGCTTTCTTT. Its translation is CASSPTGDGTEAFF. V gene TRBV5-1 combines with J gene TRBJ1-1; the match to TRBD1 covers 7 bases. With 5 bases clipped from V and 4 bases from J, the junction kept 8 bases outside the gene matches. The CDR3 contains 14 residues. Germline values: CDR1 SGHRS, CDR2 YFSETQ.

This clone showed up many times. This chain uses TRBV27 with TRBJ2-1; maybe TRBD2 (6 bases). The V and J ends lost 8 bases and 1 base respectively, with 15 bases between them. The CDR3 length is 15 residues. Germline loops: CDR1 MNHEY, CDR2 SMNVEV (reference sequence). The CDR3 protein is CASRLGGGSYNEQFF. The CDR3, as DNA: TGTGCCAGCCGCCTTGGGGGAGGATCCTACAATGAGCAGTTCTTC.

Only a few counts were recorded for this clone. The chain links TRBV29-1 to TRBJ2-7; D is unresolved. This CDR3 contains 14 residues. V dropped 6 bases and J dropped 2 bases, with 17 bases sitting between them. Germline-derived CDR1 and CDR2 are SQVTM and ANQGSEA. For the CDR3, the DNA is TGCAGCGTCAAGACCGATCCGGGCCCCTACGAGCAGTACTTC. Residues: CSVKTDPGPYEQYF.

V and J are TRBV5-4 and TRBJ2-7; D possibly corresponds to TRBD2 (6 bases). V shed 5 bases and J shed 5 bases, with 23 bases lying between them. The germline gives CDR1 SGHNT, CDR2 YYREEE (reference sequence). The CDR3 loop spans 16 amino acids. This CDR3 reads CASSSAGSRDSNEQYF. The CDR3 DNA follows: TGTGCCAGCAGTTCCGCTGGGTCGCGGGATAGCAACGAGCAGTACTTC.

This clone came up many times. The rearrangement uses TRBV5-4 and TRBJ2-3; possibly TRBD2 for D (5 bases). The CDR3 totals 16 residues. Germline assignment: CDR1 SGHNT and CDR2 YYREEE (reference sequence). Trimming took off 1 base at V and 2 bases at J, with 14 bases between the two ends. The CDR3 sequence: CASSLSGGGLTDTQYF. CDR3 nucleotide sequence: TGTGCCAGCAGCTTGAGCGGAGGTGGACTCACAGATACGCAGTATTTT. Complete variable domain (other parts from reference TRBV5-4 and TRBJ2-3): ETGVTQSPTHLIKTRGQQVTLRCSSQSGHNTVSWYQQALGQGPQFIFQYYREEENGRGNFPPRFSGLQFPNYSSELNVNALELDDSALYLCASSLSGGGLTDTQYFGPGTRLTVL.

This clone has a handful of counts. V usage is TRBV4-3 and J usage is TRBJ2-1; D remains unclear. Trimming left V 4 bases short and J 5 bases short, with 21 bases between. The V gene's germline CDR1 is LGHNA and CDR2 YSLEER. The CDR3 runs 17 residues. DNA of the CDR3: TGCGCCAGCAGCCGAAAGATAGTCCGCCTGCTGCACAATGAGCAGTTCTTC. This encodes CASSRKIVRLLHNEQFF.

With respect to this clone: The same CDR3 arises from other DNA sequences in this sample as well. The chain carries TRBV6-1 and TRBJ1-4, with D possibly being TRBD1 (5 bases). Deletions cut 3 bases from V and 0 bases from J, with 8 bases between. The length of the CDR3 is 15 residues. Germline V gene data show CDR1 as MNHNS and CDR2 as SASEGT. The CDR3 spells CASSEGPTTNEKLFF. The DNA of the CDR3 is TGTGCCAGCAGTGAGGGACCGACAACTAATGAAAAACTGTTTTTT.

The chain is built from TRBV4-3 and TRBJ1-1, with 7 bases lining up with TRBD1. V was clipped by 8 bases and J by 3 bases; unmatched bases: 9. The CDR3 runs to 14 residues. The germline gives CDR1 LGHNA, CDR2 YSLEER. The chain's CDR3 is CASAAGGWDTEAFF. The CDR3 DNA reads TGCGCCAGCGCCGCAGGGGGTTGGGACACTGAAGCTTTCTTT.

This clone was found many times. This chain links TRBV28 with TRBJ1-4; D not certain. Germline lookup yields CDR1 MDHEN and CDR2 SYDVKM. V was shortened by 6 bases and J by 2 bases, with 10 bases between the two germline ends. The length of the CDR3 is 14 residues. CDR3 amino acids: CASSPLWTNEKLFF. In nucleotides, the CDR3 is TGTGCCAGCAGCCCACTCTGGACTAATGAAAAACTGTTTTTT. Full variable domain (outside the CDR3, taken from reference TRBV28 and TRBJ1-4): DVKVTQSSRYLVKRTGEKVFLECVQDMDHENMFWYRQDPGLGLRLIYFSYDVKMKEKGDIPEGYSVSREKKERFSLILESASTNQTSMYLCASSPLWTNEKLFFGSGTQLSVL.

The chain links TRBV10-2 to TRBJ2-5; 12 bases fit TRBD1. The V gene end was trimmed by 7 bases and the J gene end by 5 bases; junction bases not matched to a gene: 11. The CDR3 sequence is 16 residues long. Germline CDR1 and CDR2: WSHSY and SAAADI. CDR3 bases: TGCGCCAGCACCAAAACGGGACAGGGGGCAAAGGAGACCCAGTACTTC. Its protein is CASTKTGQGAKETQYF.

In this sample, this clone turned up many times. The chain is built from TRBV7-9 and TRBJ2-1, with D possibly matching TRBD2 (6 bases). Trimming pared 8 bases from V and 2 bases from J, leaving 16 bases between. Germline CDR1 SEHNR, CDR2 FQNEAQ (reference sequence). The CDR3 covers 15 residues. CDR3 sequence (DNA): TGTGCCAGCGTCCCTACGGGGGAAACCTACAATGAGCAGTTCTTC. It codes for CASVPTGETYNEQFF.

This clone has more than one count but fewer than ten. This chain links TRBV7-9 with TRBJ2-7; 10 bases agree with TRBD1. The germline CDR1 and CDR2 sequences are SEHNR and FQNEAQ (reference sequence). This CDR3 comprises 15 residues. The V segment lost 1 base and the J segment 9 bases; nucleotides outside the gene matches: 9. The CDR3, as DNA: TGTGCCAGCAGCTTAGAAGGGACAGGGGCTTTGGCGCAGTACTTC. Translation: CASSLEGTGALAQYF.

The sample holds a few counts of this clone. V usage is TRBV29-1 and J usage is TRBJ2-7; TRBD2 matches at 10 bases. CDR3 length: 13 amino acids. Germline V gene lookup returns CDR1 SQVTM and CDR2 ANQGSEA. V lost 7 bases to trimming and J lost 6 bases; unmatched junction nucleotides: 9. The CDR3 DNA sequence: TGCAGCGCCCCCATAGCGGGAGGCAGCGAGCAGTACTTC. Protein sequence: CSAPIAGGSEQYF.

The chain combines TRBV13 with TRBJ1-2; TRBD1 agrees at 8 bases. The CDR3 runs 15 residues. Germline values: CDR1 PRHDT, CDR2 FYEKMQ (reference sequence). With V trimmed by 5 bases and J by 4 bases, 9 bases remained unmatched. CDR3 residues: CASSLSGQDFYGYTF. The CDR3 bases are TGTGCCAGCAGCCTATCGGGACAGGACTTCTATGGCTACACCTTC.

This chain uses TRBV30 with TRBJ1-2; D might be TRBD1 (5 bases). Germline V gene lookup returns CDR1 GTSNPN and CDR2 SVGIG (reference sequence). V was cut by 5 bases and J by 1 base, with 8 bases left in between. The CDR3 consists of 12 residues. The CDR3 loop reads CAWQGLNYGYTF. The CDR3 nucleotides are TGTGCCTGGCAGGGCCTTAACTATGGCTACACCTTC.

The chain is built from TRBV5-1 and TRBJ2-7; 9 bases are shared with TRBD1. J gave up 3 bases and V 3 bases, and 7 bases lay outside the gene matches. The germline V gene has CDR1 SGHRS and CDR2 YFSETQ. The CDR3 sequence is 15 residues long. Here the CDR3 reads CASSSPGTGRYEQYF. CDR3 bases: TGCGCCAGCAGCTCTCCCGGGACAGGGCGCTACGAGCAGTACTTC.

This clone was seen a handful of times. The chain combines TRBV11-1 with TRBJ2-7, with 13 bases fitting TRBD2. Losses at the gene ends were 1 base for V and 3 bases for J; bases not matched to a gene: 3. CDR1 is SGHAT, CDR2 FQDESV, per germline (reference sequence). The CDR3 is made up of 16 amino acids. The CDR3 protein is CASSLEGTSGIYEQYF. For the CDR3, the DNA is TGTGCCAGCAGCTTAGAAGGGACTAGCGGGATCTACGAGCAGTACTTC.